This TCR beta chain derives from a study of CD8 T cells in Susac syndrome. Study-wide context: Blood was drawn from patients with Susac syndrome. At that point, they were therapy-naive, on corticosteroids, or on intravenous immunoglobulin alone.

An amount of RNA that ranged from roughly 0.45 to 1 ug was reverse transcribed with random hexamers. Amplification of TCR beta CDR3 used immunoSEQ multiplex PCR across 54 Vbeta and 13 Jbeta. TCRdb processed the immunoSEQ multiplex PCR reads anew with MiXCR; each CDR3 protein has one entry. The sample shows 150,000 or so distinct CDR3 sequences, approximately 95% of them seen only once. Looked up from germline, CDR1 is SNHLY and CDR2 is FYNNEI. The V and J ends lost 0 bases and 0 bases respectively, with 9 bases between them. This CDR3 is 15 amino acids long. Source material: CD4+ T cells from PBMCs. This rearrangement joins TRBV2 to TRBJ2-7, with D hard to call. This sequence was found in a human donor with Susac syndrome. DNA of the CDR3: TGTGCCAGCAGTGAAGCTCCTCAAAGCTCCTACGAGCAGTACTTC. This gives the protein CASSEAPQSSYEQYF.